The sequence of this T cell receptor (beta chain) was determined in a study of tumor and adjacent non-tumor tissue in lung cancer. Notes on the study in general: Top 100 clones took a larger repertoire share in normal lung. Significantly higher TCR diversity was found in tumor than normal lung.

TCRbeta libraries were built with three rounds of nested PCR, modified from ARM-PCR. Using its own MiXCR run on the multiplex PCR reads, TCRdb lists one record per CDR3 protein. The table lists fewer than 120,000 distinct CDR3 sequences, 75% to 90% of them singletons. The CDR3 covers 15 residues. Per the germline V gene, CDR1 is MNHEY and CDR2 is SVGAGI. Comments on this clonotype: The antigen is unknown. Lacking the conserved final phenylalanine or tryptophan, this CDR3 likely reflects a read error.

RNA was extracted from bulk tissue without any cell sorting. Donors were chemotherapy-naive, newly diagnosed lung cancer surgical patients in China, August–late 2014. The chain couples TRBV6-5 to TRBJ2-1; 9 nucleotides align to TRBD2. Sequenced input: lung tumor tissue. The sequence derives from a man aged 70 or older with non-small cell lung cancer. Written as DNA, the CDR3 is TGTGCCAGTAGTTACATAGCGGGAGTGAGCAATGAGCAGTTCTTA. Encoded protein: CASSYIAGVSNEQFL.